This T cell receptor beta chain is from a study of T cell responses to AZD1222 COVID-19 vaccine. The method was immunoSEQ multiplex PCR; TCRdb's version includes in-frame clones alone and lacks a portion of them. Of more than 95,000 clones listed, approximately 88% are singletons. This CDR3 has 14 amino acids. The J segment lost 7 bases and the V segment lost 4 bases, leaving 6 bases of the junction unmatched. Germline CDR1 and CDR2: SGHTA and FQGTGA. The sequencing used peripheral blood, collected on day 0 of AZD1222 vaccination. This TCR derives from an adult in good health. The chain carries TRBV7-3 and TRBJ1-1; 10 bases are shared with TRBD1. In DNA form, the CDR3 reads TGTGCCAGCAGCTCCAAGGACAGGGGGGGTGAAGCTTTCTTT. This translates into CASSSKDRGGEAFF.